Below are 11 T cell receptor beta chains sequenced from a single sample in a study of HIV-infected patients and healthy controls. TCRdb re-analysed the 5' RACE reads in MiXCR, keeping a single row per CDR3 protein. The sample includes over 15,000 distinct CDR3 sequences, about 15% of them seen just once. The sample consisted of CD8+ T cells from blood. The receptor set was obtained from a human donor in good health.

This clonotype was found many times. The chain employs TRBV15 and TRBJ2-7; D unresolved. CDR3 length equals 14 residues. V dropped 1 base and J dropped 4 bases, with 11 bases sitting between them. CDR1 and CDR2 from the germline V gene are LNHNV and YYDKDF (reference sequence). Written as DNA, the CDR3 is TGTGCCACCAGCAGAGCGGCGCGAAATTACGAGCAGTACTTC. It specifies CATSRAARNYEQYF.

The chain uses TRBV24-1 and TRBJ1-1, with D uncertain. V gave up 5 bases and J gave up 4 bases, with 7 bases separating them. CDR1 KGHDR and CDR2 SFDVKD come from the germline V gene. The CDR3 has 12 amino acids. CDR3 residues: CATSGVRTEAFF. For the CDR3, the DNA is TGTGCCACCAGTGGCGTACGCACTGAAGCTTTCTTT.

The V call is TRBV28, the J call TRBJ2-7; unclear D gene. Trimming removed 3 bases from V and 0 bases from J, with 9 bases in between. Germline values: CDR1 MDHEN, CDR2 SYDVKM. This CDR3 is built from 14 residues. This CDR3 reads CASSFHGSSYEQYF. For the CDR3, the DNA is TGTGCCAGCAGTTTCCACGGAAGCTCCTACGAGCAGTACTTC.

This rearrangement joins TRBV2 to TRBJ1-2; 9 bases are a match to TRBD1. Germline assignment: CDR1 SNHLY and CDR2 FYNNEI. Unmatched junction bases numbered 5, after V lost 7 bases and J lost 2 bases. There are 14 residues in the CDR3. CDR3 sequence reads: CASNRQGENYGYTF. Here the CDR3 DNA reads TGTGCCAGCAATAGACAGGGGGAAAACTATGGCTACACCTTC.

This clonotype was counted between two and nine times. This chain uses TRBV29-1 with TRBJ1-2; D is possibly TRBD1 (5 bases). There are 12 residues in the CDR3. The germline V and J ends were trimmed by 3 bases and 8 bases, with 13 bases remaining between them. Germline values: CDR1 SQVTM, CDR2 ANQGSEA. CDR3: CSVDYGAGGYTF. The CDR3 nucleotides read TGCAGCGTTGATTACGGGGCTGGGGGCTACACCTTC.

This clonotype came up many times. J is TRBJ2-6 and V is TRBV5-5, with 10 bases fitting TRBD1. The CDR3 is made up of 17 amino acids. Germline lookup yields CDR1 SGHKS and CDR2 YYEKEE (reference sequence). V lost 3 bases and J lost 2; bases outside the gene matches: 5. This chain's CDR3 is CASSSTGGTPGANVLTF. The CDR3 DNA reads TGTGCCAGCAGCTCGACAGGGGGCACCCCTGGGGCCAACGTCCTGACTTTC. The entire variable domain, with the rest obtained from reference TRBV5-5 and TRBJ2-6, is as follows: DAGVTQSPTHLIKTRGQQVTLRCSPISGHKSVSWYQQVLGQGPQFIFQYYEKEERGRGNFPDRFSARQFPNYSSELNVNALLLGDSALYLCASSSTGGTPGANVLTFGAGSRLTVL.

This clonotype was detected ten times or more. This chain uses TRBV14 with TRBJ2-1; TRBD2 matches 7 bases. The CDR3 covers 13 residues. Germline lookup yields CDR1 SGHDN and CDR2 FVKESK. J was trimmed by 8 bases and V by 3 bases; bases with no gene match: 4. CDR3 sequence (DNA): TGTGCCAGCAGCCACGGCGGGAGAGATGAGCAGTTCTTC. Translating it yields CASSHGGRDEQFF.

This clonotype was found once. In DNA, the CDR3 is TGTGCCATCAGTGAGTCGTTGGAGGGGAATGGCTACACCTTC. Protein sequence: CAISESLEGNGYTF. The chain uses TRBV10-3 and TRBJ1-2, with D tentatively TRBD1 (5 bases). Germline CDR1 and CDR2: ENHRY and SYGVKD. The CDR3 totals 14 residues. V was clipped by 0 bases and J by 6 bases, with 11 bases between them.

This clonotype qualifies as medium-sized. V usage is TRBV28 and J usage is TRBJ2-3, with 11 positions matching TRBD2. The J segment lost 2 bases and the V segment lost 5 bases, leaving 6 bases of the junction unmatched. This CDR3 is built from 16 residues. Germline V gives CDR1 MDHEN, CDR2 SYDVKM. As DNA, the CDR3 is TGTGCCAGCAGTACAAGACTAGCGGGAACCACAGATACGCAGTATTTT. It is translated as CASSTRLAGTTDTQYF.

V gene TRBV6-1 combines with J gene TRBJ2-7; 9 nucleotides align to TRBD1. The CDR3 has 15 amino acids. Germline V lookup: CDR1 MNHNS, CDR2 SASEGT. The J segment lost 3 bases and the V segment lost 6 bases, leaving 9 bases of the junction unmatched. CDR3 nucleotide sequence: TGTGCCAGCAGGGGAACCGGGACAGGGTACTACGAGCAGTACTTC. Protein sequence: CASRGTGTGYYEQYF.

The chain couples TRBV5-6 to TRBJ2-2; D remains ambiguous. Per germline, CDR1 SGHDT and CDR2 YYEEEE. Between the trimmed V and J ends, which lost 3 bases and 3 bases, there was a span of 3 bases. This CDR3 region has 12 residues. The CDR3 reads CASSSDTGELFF. The CDR3 nucleotides read TGTGCCAGCAGCTCGGACACCGGGGAGCTGTTTTTT.